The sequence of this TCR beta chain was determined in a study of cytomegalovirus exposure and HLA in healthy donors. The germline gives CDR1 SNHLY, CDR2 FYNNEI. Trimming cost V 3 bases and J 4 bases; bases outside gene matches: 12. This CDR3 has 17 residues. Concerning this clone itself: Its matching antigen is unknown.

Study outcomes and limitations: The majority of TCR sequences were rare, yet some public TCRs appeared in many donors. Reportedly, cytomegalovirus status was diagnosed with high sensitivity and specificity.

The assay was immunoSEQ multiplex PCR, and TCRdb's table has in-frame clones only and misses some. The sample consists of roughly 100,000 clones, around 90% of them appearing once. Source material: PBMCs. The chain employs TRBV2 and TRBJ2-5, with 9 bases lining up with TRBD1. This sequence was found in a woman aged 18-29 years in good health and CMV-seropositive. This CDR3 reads CASSDWGTGLSRETQYF. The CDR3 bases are TGTGCCAGCAGTGATTGGGGGACAGGGCTTTCGCGAGAGACCCAGTACTTC.